This T cell receptor (beta chain) stems from a study of T cell responses to AZD1222 COVID-19 vaccine. Trimming cost V 3 bases and J 7 bases, with 12 bases left between them. The CDR3 is made up of 12 amino acids. Looked up from germline, CDR1 is GTSNPN and CDR2 is SVGIG (reference sequence). A word on this clone: The antigen is undetermined.

General study results and limits: Spike was spanned by vaccine-associated CD4 TCRs, which were dominant at 160-218 and 743-854. Possibly, clonal diversity was underestimated; donors were largely white British and included more females.

Libraries were prepared by immunoSEQ multiplex PCR; TCRdb keeps only in-frame clonotypes and omits some of them. The data show approximately 81,000 clones, approximately 90% seen once. The receptor's source is an adult in good health. The sequencing used peripheral blood, collected on day 0 of MenACWY control vaccination. The chain has TRBV30 and TRBJ1-1; D is possibly TRBD1 (5 bases). In DNA form, the CDR3 reads TGTGCCTGGAGCCGAATGGGGCTTGAAGCTTTCTTT. Translated, it gives CAWSRMGLEAFF.